One and the same sample provided the 28 T cell receptor beta chains below, sequenced in a study of shared clonotypes between healthy human individuals. TCRdb's table, derived via immunoSEQ multiplex PCR, lists solely in-frame clones and lacks some. The table lists around 2.1 million clones, approximately 94% of them singletons. It was CD45RO-negative cells, positively selected for CCR7, that made up naive CD8 cells, with terminally differentiated effector memory CD45RA+ cells excluded. Specimen: naive CD8+ T cells from PBMCs. The receptors come from a man between 18 and 29 years old in good health. Some clones in this sample may be carry-over from other donors' samples.

This chain links TRBV7-3 with TRBJ2-7; the D is unclear. Trimming removed 4 bases from V and 2 bases from J, with 9 bases in between. The V gene's germline CDR1 is SGHTA and CDR2 FQGTGA. The CDR3 totals 13 residues. The CDR3: CASSYGRAYEQYF. The DNA for the CDR3 is TGTGCCAGCAGCTACGGACGGGCCTACGAGCAGTACTTC.

This clone came up once. This chain uses TRBV4-1 with TRBJ2-3; D perhaps matches TRBD2 (6 bases). The V gene's germline CDR1 is MGHRA and CDR2 YSYEKL. V lost 0 bases and J lost 4, with 14 bases in between. The CDR3 length is 16 residues. The CDR3 DNA follows: TGCGCCAGCAGCCAAGATAGTGTACGGGAGTCAGATACGCAGTATTTT. Amino acids: CASSQDSVRESDTQYF.

This rearrangement joins TRBV19 to TRBJ2-2; 7 nucleotides agree with TRBD2. The CDR3 is made up of 17 amino acids. Germline lookup yields CDR1 LNHDA and CDR2 SQIVND (reference sequence). J lost 3 bases, V lost 7 bases, and 14 bases had no gene match. The CDR3 loop reads CASKGMGTIYYTGELFF. In nucleotides, the CDR3 is TGTGCCAGTAAGGGAATGGGGACTATTTATTACACCGGGGAGCTGTTTTTT.

This chain connects TRBV7-3 to TRBJ2-7, with D possibly TRBD2 on 5 matching bases. The CDR3 is 13 amino acids. The V gene lost 3 bases and the J gene lost 3 bases, with 9 bases spanning the gap. Germline-derived CDR1 and CDR2 are SGHTA and FQGTGA. The CDR3 region is CASSFGVGYEQYF. The DNA for the CDR3 is TGTGCCAGCAGCTTCGGGGTAGGCTACGAGCAGTACTTC.

V usage is TRBV5-8 and J usage is TRBJ1-1, with D possibly being TRBD1 (6 bases). Germline CDR1 reads SGHTS; CDR2 reads YDEGEE. V shed 0 bases and J shed 5 bases, with 20 bases lying between them. CDR3 size: 17 residues. The CDR3 nucleotides are TGTGCCAGCAGCTTGGGGGGGCAGGGTACTCGAGGGACTGAAGCTTTCTTT. It codes for CASSLGGQGTRGTEAFF.

The sample holds one count of this clone. Written as DNA, the CDR3 is TGCGCCAGCAGCCAAGGCCATGTTCAGGGGCAAGGAAACACCATATATTTT. It encodes CASSQGHVQGQGNTIYF. The rearrangement uses TRBV4-1 and TRBJ1-3; D possibly corresponds to TRBD1 (6 bases). From germline, CDR1 is MGHRA and CDR2 YSYEKL. V shed 1 base and J shed 4 bases, with 17 bases lying between them. The CDR3 covers 17 residues.

The J gene is TRBJ2-6, the V gene TRBV27; 10 bases map to TRBD1. The germline CDR1 and CDR2 sequences are MNHEY and SMNVEV (reference sequence). The CDR3 runs 18 residues. Trimming took 7 bases from V and 4 from J; bases not matched to a gene: 13. The CDR3 loop reads CASTYHPGQGSGANVLTF. In DNA form, the CDR3 reads TGTGCCAGCACCTACCACCCGGGACAGGGGTCAGGGGCCAACGTCCTGACTTTC.

V is TRBV6-5 and J is TRBJ1-2, with a possible D match to TRBD1 (6 bases). Per germline, CDR1 MNHEY and CDR2 SVGAGI. Deletions cut 0 bases from V and 3 bases from J, with 14 bases between. The CDR3 sequence is 16 residues long. The CDR3 sequence: CASSYSKRKGDYGYTF. The CDR3 DNA follows: TGTGCCAGCAGTTACTCGAAACGTAAGGGGGACTATGGCTACACCTTC.

The chain employs TRBV7-9 and TRBJ2-1; D gene ambiguous. The V gene lost 2 bases and the J gene lost 3 bases, with 8 bases spanning the gap. Germline loops: CDR1 SEHNR, CDR2 FQNEAQ (reference sequence). This CDR3 contains 14 residues. In DNA form, the CDR3 reads TGTGCCAGCAGCTTACCCGGACGCTACAATGAGCAGTTCTTC. Amino acid sequence: CASSLPGRYNEQFF.

This chain links TRBV9 with TRBJ2-1, with 11 bases aligning to TRBD2. This CDR3 comprises 16 residues. Germline assignment: CDR1 SGDLS and CDR2 YYNGEE. The junction had 7 bases not matched to a gene; V was cut back by 2 bases and J by 6 bases. The CDR3 is CASSVGPGLAANEQFF. For the CDR3, the DNA is TGTGCCAGCAGCGTGGGGCCGGGACTAGCGGCCAATGAGCAGTTCTTC.

The rearrangement joins TRBV2 to TRBJ1-2, with TRBD1 identical over 11 bases. The junction had 2 bases not matched to a gene; V was cut back by 1 base and J by 4 bases. The CDR3 has 15 amino acids. CDR1 and CDR2 (germline): SNHLY, FYNNEI. CDR3 coding DNA: TGTGCCAGCAGTGAAGGTGGACAGGGGGCCTATGGCTACACCTTC. Amino acid sequence: CASSEGGQGAYGYTF.

Comment on this clone: This CDR3 is also generated by other DNA sequences in the sample. The gene calls are TRBV4-1 and TRBJ2-7, with D possibly being TRBD2 (6 bases). This CDR3 is 15 amino acids long. V lost 3 bases to trimming and J lost 0 bases, with 12 bases between them. CDR1 MGHRA and CDR2 YSYEKL come from the germline V gene. CDR3 in DNA: TGCGCCAGCAGCCAGGGGGGTTCTAGCTCCTACGAGCAGTACTTC. This sequence encodes CASSQGGSSSYEQYF.

V is TRBV7-9 and J is TRBJ1-2; TRBD1 aligns across 11 bases. This CDR3 region has 17 residues. Germline V gene lookup returns CDR1 SEHNR and CDR2 FQNEAQ (reference sequence). V shed 4 bases, J shed 4 bases, and the junction held 11 bases outside the gene matches. CDR3 protein: CASSSPKRDRGGYGYTF. The DNA of the CDR3 is TGTGCCAGCAGCTCGCCCAAGAGGGACAGGGGGGGCTATGGCTACACCTTC.

With regard to this clone: Other DNA sequences in this sample translate to the same CDR3. This chain links TRBV28 with TRBJ1-1; 9 positions match TRBD1. The CDR3 runs 14 residues. J lost 2 bases, V lost 5 bases, and 3 bases had no gene match. The germline V gene encodes CDR1 MDHEN and CDR2 SYDVKM. The CDR3 is CASSMTGGNTEAFF. The CDR3 DNA reads TGTGCCAGCAGTATGACAGGGGGAAACACTGAAGCTTTCTTT.

This chain joins TRBV7-8 and TRBJ2-3; 8 bases match TRBD2. Trimming at V came to 3 bases and at J to 2 bases, leaving 4 bases not matched to a gene. The CDR3 contains 15 residues. The germline CDR1 and CDR2 sequences are SGHVS and FQNEAQ. The chain's CDR3 is CASSFAGGPTDTQYF. The DNA for the CDR3 is TGTGCCAGCAGCTTCGCGGGAGGCCCCACAGATACGCAGTATTTT.

Points on this clone: This CDR3 is also generated by other DNA sequences in the sample. The chain is built from TRBV13 and TRBJ2-7; the D is unclear. Between the trimmed V and J ends, which lost 0 bases and 3 bases, there was a span of 9 bases. Per the germline V gene, CDR1 is PRHDT and CDR2 is FYEKMQ (reference sequence). There are 14 residues in the CDR3. The CDR3 region has the DNA TGTGCCAGCAGCTTAGGTACTTCCAACTACGAGCAGTACTTC. It yields the protein CASSLGTSNYEQYF. The entire variable domain, with the rest obtained from reference TRBV13 and TRBJ2-7, is as follows: AAGVIQSPRHLIKEKRETATLKCYPIPRHDTVYWYQQGPGQDPQFLISFYEKMQSDKGSIPDRFSAQQFSDYHSELNMSSLELGDSALYFCASSLGTSNYEQYFGPGTRLTVT.

The rearrangement links TRBV7-9 to TRBJ2-7; 7 positions match TRBD1. Germline V gene sequence: CDR1 SEHNR, CDR2 FQNEAQ (reference sequence). Unmatched junction bases numbered 6, after V lost 5 bases and J lost 5 bases. The CDR3 totals 13 residues. The CDR3 sequence: CASSPDRDHEQYF. As DNA, the CDR3 is TGTGCCAGCAGCCCTGACAGGGACCACGAGCAGTACTTC.

This chain links TRBV4-1 with TRBJ1-2, with D possibly matching TRBD1 (5 bases). The CDR3 has 14 residues. CDR1 and CDR2 (germline): MGHRA, YSYEKL. V was shortened by 4 bases and J by 4 bases, with 13 bases between the two germline ends. The CDR3 DNA sequence: TGCGCCAGCAGCCCCTACGACAGATCCTATGGCTACACCTTC. As protein: CASSPYDRSYGYTF.

The chain employs TRBV6-5 and TRBJ1-3, with D perhaps matching TRBD1 (5 bases). V lost 4 bases to trimming and J lost 2 bases, with 9 bases between them. CDR1 is MNHEY and CDR2 is SVGAGI in the germline V gene. This CDR3 is 14 amino acids long. The CDR3 DNA reads as TGTGCCAGCAGTTCTCGAGGGGCTGGAAACACCATATATTTT. Protein: CASSSRGAGNTIYF.

V is TRBV7-2 and J is TRBJ1-1; TRBD1 aligns across 12 bases. CDR1 and CDR2 from the germline V gene are SGHTA and FQGNSA. The CDR3 consists of 16 residues. J was trimmed by 1 base and V by 5 bases; bases with no gene match: 5. This chain's CDR3 is CASSGGTGGENTEAFF. CDR3 DNA: TGTGCCAGCAGCGGGGGGACAGGGGGCGAGAACACTGAAGCTTTCTTT.

The chain is built from TRBV28 and TRBJ2-1; the match to TRBD2 covers 7 bases. V trimming: 6 bases; J trimming: 6 bases; junction bases outside the gene matches: 11. Looked up from germline, CDR1 is MDHEN and CDR2 is SYDVKM. This CDR3 has 15 residues. CDR3 in DNA: TGTGCCAGCAGCAATGGGGCGGGAGTGATCAATGAGCAGTTCTTC. This codes for CASSNGAGVINEQFF.

CDR3 amino acids: CASFDISRNYGYTF. In nucleotides, the CDR3 is TGTGCCAGCTTTGACATATCTAGAAACTATGGCTACACCTTC. The chain has TRBV6-1 and TRBJ1-2, with unresolved D. This CDR3 has 14 amino acids. Germline lookup yields CDR1 MNHNS and CDR2 SASEGT. V was trimmed by 8 bases and J by 2 bases, leaving 15 bases between them.

Concerning this clone itself: Other DNA sequences in the same sample also yield this CDR3. The rearrangement joins TRBV7-9 to TRBJ2-1, with 9 bases lining up with TRBD2. This CDR3 is 16 amino acids long. Germline CDR1 SEHNR, CDR2 FQNEAQ (reference sequence). V lost 0 bases, J lost 4 bases, and 4 bases stayed unmatched. The CDR3 loop is CASSLAGLAGYNEQFF. The CDR3 nucleotides read TGTGCCAGCAGCTTAGCGGGCCTAGCGGGGTACAATGAGCAGTTCTTC.

The rearrangement links TRBV27 to TRBJ1-4; D may be TRBD1 (6 bases). The CDR3 totals 17 residues. Germline V CDR1 and CDR2: MNHEY, SMNVEV (reference sequence). Trimming removed 6 bases from V and 7 bases from J, with 24 bases in between. The CDR3 reads CASSPLGPGGAGEKLFF. Written as DNA, the CDR3 is TGTGCCAGCAGCCCCCTCGGGCCGGGGGGCGCGGGTGAAAAACTGTTTTTT.

The V and J genes are TRBV11-2 and TRBJ2-7; weak D call: TRBD2 (5 bases). Germline-derived CDR1 and CDR2 are SGHAT and FQNNGV. Trimming took 5 bases from V and 6 from J, leaving 8 bases between them. CDR3 length equals 11 residues. The CDR3 is CASSPGIEQYF. The CDR3 bases are TGTGCCAGCAGCCCCGGGATCGAGCAGTACTTC. The variable domain in full, with the rest retrieved from reference TRBV11-2 and TRBJ2-7, is EAGVAQSPRYKIIEKRQSVAFWCNPISGHATLYWYQQILGQGPKLLIQFQNNGVVDDSQLPKDRFSAERLKGVDSTLKIQPAKLEDSAVYLCASSPGIEQYFGPGTRLTVT.

The V and J genes are TRBV4-3 and TRBJ2-3; the match to TRBD2 covers 8 bases. Per the germline V gene, CDR1 is LGHNA and CDR2 is YSLEER. V gave up 0 bases and J gave up 4 bases; unmatched junction bases: 6. This CDR3 spans 16 amino acids. Here the CDR3 DNA reads TGCGCCAGCAGCCAAGATAAGGCGGGAGGCGCAGATACGCAGTATTTT. Translating gives CASSQDKAGGADTQYF.

Note on this clone: Other nucleotide sequences in the sample specify the same CDR3. The CDR3 nucleotides are TGTGCCAGCAGTCTACAGGGATACGAGCAGTACTTC. Translating it yields CASSLQGYEQYF. The chain carries TRBV6-5 and TRBJ2-7, with D tentatively TRBD1 (6 bases). In germline, CDR1 is MNHEY, CDR2 SVGAGI. V lost 5 bases and J lost 4, with 9 bases in between. The CDR3 contains 12 residues.

This clone occurred once. This sequence joins TRBV28 and TRBJ1-5, with D tentatively TRBD1 (5 bases). From germline, CDR1 is MDHEN and CDR2 SYDVKM. With 6 bases removed from V and 2 bases from J, the gap between germline ends came to 14 bases. CDR3 length equals 15 residues. The CDR3 protein is CASSVLGGGNQPQHF. CDR3 DNA: TGTGCCAGCAGCGTTTTGGGAGGGGGCAATCAGCCCCAGCATTTT.